The present T cell receptor (beta chain) was sequenced within a study of CD8+CD57+ T cells in acquired aplastic anemia. TCR beta VDJ and CDR3 profiles were obtained from a genomic DNA template. TCRdb itself ran the reads through MiXCR, one entry per CDR3 protein. Of about 240,000 distinct CDR3 sequences listed, around half are singletons. For sequencing, patients were chosen who had shown expansion of CD8+CD57+ cells by flow cytometry. The junction had 9 bases not matched to a gene; V was cut back by 4 bases and J by 0 bases. The CDR3 length is 19 residues. Per the germline V gene, CDR1 is ENHRY and CDR2 is SYGVKD.

V is TRBV10-3 and J is TRBJ2-6, with TRBD2 matching over 10 bases. The material sequenced was sorted CD4+, CD8+, or CD8+CD57+ T cells (not recorded which) from PBMCs. The source of this sequence is a human donor with aplastic anemia. The CDR3 protein is CAISGGSSGGSSGANVLTF. CDR3 in DNA: TGTGCCATCAGTGGTGGGTCTAGCGGGGGAAGCTCTGGGGCCAACGTCCTGACTTTC.